This T cell receptor (beta chain) is drawn from a study of cytomegalovirus exposure and HLA in healthy donors. Study-level findings and limits: A later analysis reported that several of the most significant clusters appeared to be linked to common viral pathogens, among them Epstein-Barr virus. A few CMV-associated chains were confirmed in vitro to be specific for CMV antigens. An analysis that was carried out later associated 16,951 TCR beta sequences with HLA alleles at 0.05 false discovery rate.

The CDR3 is 15 amino acids. Germline V gene data show CDR1 as SGHTS and CDR2 as YDEGEE. Remarks on this clone: Its antigen remains unidentified. The junction does not match germline at one end; this may be a read error.

The study ran its PCR with 60 Vbeta and 13 Jbeta primers. Only in-frame clones appear in the TCRdb table, and some are missing; sequencing was by immunoSEQ multiplex PCR. The repertoire table contains 120,000 or so clones. The rearrangement uses TRBV5-8 and TRBJ2-1; 8 nucleotides agree with TRBD1. The source material was PBMCs. This TCR came from a man between 18 and 29 years old in good health and CMV-seronegative. For the CDR3, the DNA is TGTGCCAGCAGCACGGACAGGGACGTTTACACTGAGCAGTTCTTC. Its translation is CASSTDRDVYTEQFF.